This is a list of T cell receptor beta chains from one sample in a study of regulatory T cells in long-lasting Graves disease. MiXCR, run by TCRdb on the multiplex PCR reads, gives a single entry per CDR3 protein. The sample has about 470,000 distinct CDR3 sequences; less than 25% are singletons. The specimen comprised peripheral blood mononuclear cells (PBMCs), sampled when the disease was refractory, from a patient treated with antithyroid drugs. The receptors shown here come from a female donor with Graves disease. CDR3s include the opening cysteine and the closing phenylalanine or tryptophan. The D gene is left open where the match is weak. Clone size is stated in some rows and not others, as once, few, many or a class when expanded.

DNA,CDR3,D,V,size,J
TGTGCCAGCAGCATGGACAGGGTCTATGGCTACACCTTC,CASSMDRVYGYTF,TRBD1,TRBV7-2,many,TRBJ1-2
TGCGCCAGCAGCCGGTGGACGAAGAGGGAAGCTTTCTTT,CASSRWTKREAFF,NA,TRBV5-1,NA,TRBJ1-1
TGTGCCAGCAGTTACTCTGCGATCAATGAAAAACTGTTTTTT,CASSYSAINEKLFF,NA,TRBV6-4,NA,TRBJ1-4
TGTGCCAGCAGCCAAGATGCGGGTGTAAACGAGCAGTACTTC,CASSQDAGVNEQYF,NA,TRBV4-2,few,TRBJ2-7
TGTGCCACCGGTCAGGAACTATCAAGCTCCTACGAGCAGTACTTC,CATGQELSSSYEQYF,NA,TRBV15,many,TRBJ2-7
TGTGCCAGCAGGGACAGGGCATCTAGCAATCAGCCCCAGCATTTT,CASRDRASSNQPQHF,TRBD1,TRBV2,many,TRBJ1-5
TGTGTCAGCAGCCAACTACAACTAGCGGGACTTGTCCCCGGGGAGCTGTTTTTT,CVSSQLQLAGLVPGELFF,TRBD2,TRBV3-1,NA,TRBJ2-2
TGCAGTGCCACCGGGACAGGTAGAACCTACGAGCAGTACTTC,CSATGTGRTYEQYF,TRBD1,TRBV20-1,NA,TRBJ2-7
TGTGCCAGCGGGGCAGGGACCACCGGGGAGCTGTTTTTT,CASGAGTTGELFF,NA,TRBV7-6,few,TRBJ2-2
TGTGCCAGCAGCTTGGCTCCGGATTTTACTTATGGCTACACCTTC,CASSLAPDFTYGYTF,NA,TRBV5-5,NA,TRBJ1-2
TGTGCCAGCTCACCGTTCCAGGGTTACGAGCAGTACTTC,CASSPFQGYEQYF,NA,TRBV18,few,TRBJ2-7
TGTGCCAGCATCTACAGGGGGCAAGGCGGAAACACCATATATTTT,CASIYRGQGGNTIYF,NA,TRBV3-2,NA,TRBJ1-3
TGTGCCAGCAGTTACTTCTCCATGAACACTGAAGCTTTCTTT,CASSYFSMNTEAFF,NA,TRBV6-5,many,TRBJ1-1
TGTGCCACCCGTGAACGGGTGAACACCGGGGAGCTGTTTTTT,CATRERVNTGELFF,NA,TRBV6-1,NA,TRBJ2-2
TGTGCCAGCACTAGATCCGGGACAGGGCTTTCCTACGAGCAGTACTTC,CASTRSGTGLSYEQYF,TRBD1,TRBV6-1,many,TRBJ2-7
TGTGCCAGCGGGGGGAGTGACTACGAGCAGTACTTC,CASGGSDYEQYF,NA,TRBV5-6,NA,TRBJ2-7
TGTGCCAGCTCACCCCTCGAGGAGCAGTACTTC,CASSPLEEQYF,NA,TRBV18,many,TRBJ2-7
TGTGCCAGCAGGACAGGGAATATTAGGAACATTCAGTACTTC,CASRTGNIRNIQYF,TRBD1,TRBV6-1,NA,TRBJ2-4
TGTGCCAGCAGTTTGACACCTCCAAACTACGAGCAGTACTTC,CASSLTPPNYEQYF,NA,TRBV28,few,TRBJ2-7
TGTGCCAGCAGTGGACAGGGGCGTAGCAATCAGCCCCAGCATTTT,CASSGQGRSNQPQHF,TRBD1,TRBV28,many,TRBJ1-5
TGTGCCAGCAGCTATACAGGGGCGCCCTACGAGCAGTACTTC,CASSYTGAPYEQYF,TRBD1,TRBV6-1,many,TRBJ2-7
TGCAGTGCTAGCAGGACTAGCGGGCTCTCCTACGAGCAGTACTTC,CSASRTSGLSYEQYF,TRBD2,TRBV20-1,many,TRBJ2-7
TGTGCCAGTAGCACGACACTACTTACCCTCGCCGGTGAAAAACTGTTTTTT,CASSTTLLTLAGEKLFF,NA,TRBV19,few,TRBJ1-4
TGTGCCAGCAGCCTGACAGGGGCACACTACGAGCAGTACTTC,CASSLTGAHYEQYF,TRBD1,TRBV6-4,few,TRBJ2-7
TGTGCCAGTAGTGACCCTCTAGCGGGTGGCAACATTCAGTACTTC,CASSDPLAGGNIQYF,TRBD2,TRBV19,few,TRBJ2-4
TGTGCCAGCAGCCAAGCAGGGCGGAACTATGGCTACACCTTC,CASSQAGRNYGYTF,NA,TRBV14,NA,TRBJ1-2
TGTGCCAGCAGCCAAGATACATATGGATCTCAAGAGACCCAGTACTTC,CASSQDTYGSQETQYF,NA,TRBV3-1,many,TRBJ2-5
TGTGCCAGCAGAGGGGACAGGGGGCGGTCCACTGAAGCTTTCTTT,CASRGDRGRSTEAFF,TRBD1,TRBV28,many,TRBJ1-1
TGTGCCTGGCAGGGTACCTCTAGCAATCAGCCCCAGCATTTT,CAWQGTSSNQPQHF,NA,TRBV30,many,TRBJ1-5
TGTGCCAGCAAGGAAATTGGGGGGCGTGGGTACGAGCAGTACTTC,CASKEIGGRGYEQYF,NA,TRBV6-1,few,TRBJ2-7
TGTGCCGGCGCCAGGAACCCGAACACTGAAGCTTTCTTT,CAGARNPNTEAFF,NA,TRBV30,many,TRBJ1-1
TGTGCCAGCAGCCTCGGGCTAGCACGGGAGACCCAGTACTTC,CASSLGLARETQYF,NA,TRBV11-2,many,TRBJ2-5
TGTGCCAGCAGCTTAGAGGGGGCAGAGCCCCAGCATTTT,CASSLEGAEPQHF,TRBD1,TRBV7-9,NA,TRBJ1-5
TGCGCCAGCAGCTTGGATGTGGTACCGGGAACTGAAGCTTTCTTT,CASSLDVVPGTEAFF,NA,TRBV5-1,many,TRBJ1-1
TGCGCCAGCAGCCAAGAGGGTCACACTGAAGCTTTCTTT,CASSQEGHTEAFF,NA,TRBV4-1,few,TRBJ1-1
TGCAGCGTGGACAGGGGGCTAGGAGAAAAACTGTTTTTT,CSVDRGLGEKLFF,TRBD1,TRBV29-1,NA,TRBJ1-4
TGTGCCAGCAGTTTCCGAGCGGGGGCTGGCTCCTACGAGCAGTACTTC,CASSFRAGAGSYEQYF,TRBD2,TRBV28,NA,TRBJ2-7
TGTGCCAGCAGGTTGCAGGGGGCAACTGAAGCTTTCTTT,CASRLQGATEAFF,TRBD1,TRBV12-3/TRBV12-4,many,TRBJ1-1
TGTGCCAGCAGGGGACAAAGCTATGGCTACACCTTC,CASRGQSYGYTF,NA,TRBV6-1,many,TRBJ1-2
TGTGCCAGCAGAAGACCGGGCGGGAGGACTGAAGCTTTCTTT,CASRRPGGRTEAFF,NA,TRBV6-1,many,TRBJ1-1
TGCAGTGCTAGTTGGGCTAACGACTATGGCTACACCTTC,CSASWANDYGYTF,NA,TRBV20-1,few,TRBJ1-2
TGTGCCAGCAGCTCCCCTCTGGTAGCTGAGGATACCGGGGAGCTGTTTTTT,CASSSPLVAEDTGELFF,NA,TRBV7-8,many,TRBJ2-2
TGTGCCAGCAGCTTACAACCGGGACAGTCGGGAAACACCATATATTTT,CASSLQPGQSGNTIYF,TRBD1,TRBV7-2,few,TRBJ1-3
TGTGCCTGGAGACCCCAGGTAGCGGGCTCCTACGAGCAGTACTTC,CAWRPQVAGSYEQYF,TRBD2,TRBV30,NA,TRBJ2-7
TGTGCCAGCAGTGAAATAAGACCAAACCCGATCTATGGCTACACCTTC,CASSEIRPNPIYGYTF,NA,TRBV6-1,few,TRBJ1-2
TGTGCCAGCAGTTTATTCGGGCGGATTAATGAAAAACTGTTTTTT,CASSLFGRINEKLFF,NA,TRBV28,many,TRBJ1-4
TGTGCCAGTAGTATTTGGGGGACTAGCGGGAGTATAACTAACTACGAGCAGTACTTC,CASSIWGTSGSITNYEQYF,TRBD2,TRBV19,few,TRBJ2-7
TGTGCCAGCAGTTCGACAGGGATCAGCAATCAGCCCCAGCATTTT,CASSSTGISNQPQHF,TRBD1,TRBV28,many,TRBJ1-5
TGTGCCAGCAGCTTAGAAAGGCATGGGGGTTCACCCCTCCACTTT,CASSLERHGGSPLHF,NA,TRBV11-2,many,TRBJ1-6
TGTGCCAGCAGCCAGCGGGGCTGGGACCCCCTGCACACTGAGCAGTTCTTC,CASSQRGWDPLHTEQFF,TRBD2,TRBV7-9,NA,TRBJ2-1
TGTGCCAGCAGGACCAATTCCTACGAGCAGTACTTC,CASRTNSYEQYF,NA,TRBV6-1,NA,TRBJ2-7
TGCAGCGTTCGACAGGGGAACTCACCCCTCCACTTT,CSVRQGNSPLHF,TRBD1,TRBV29-1,many,TRBJ1-6
TGTGCCATCAGTGAGACCCCCGGGACTAGCGGAGCATCCTACGAGCAGTACTTC,CAISETPGTSGASYEQYF,TRBD2,TRBV10-3,few,TRBJ2-7